The table lists the clone carrying this T cell receptor (beta chain) with a count of one. The CDR3 has 18 residues. Looked up from germline, CDR1 is MNHEY and CDR2 is SMNVEV (reference sequence). V trimming: 2 bases; J trimming: 5 bases; junction bases outside the gene matches: 8. TCRdb's copy holds only in-frame clones and misses some; the assay was immunoSEQ multiplex PCR. The sample holds some 98,000 clones, approximately 94% seen once. This sample is drawn from a study of technical replicates of blood from several donors. This clonotype originated in a human donor in good health. The chain links TRBV27 to TRBJ2-2, with TRBD2 matching over 13 bases. The sequenced sample was T cells isolated from PBMCs. For the CDR3, the DNA is TGTGCCAGCAGTTTAAGGCGTGGGACTAGCGGGATTACCGGGGAGCTGTTTTTT. It is translated as CASSLRRGTSGITGELFF.